This is a list of T cell receptor beta chains from one sample in a study of shared clonotypes between healthy human individuals. TCRdb keeps only in-frame clones here, not all; method: immunoSEQ multiplex PCR. Here the sample spans some 2,500,000 clones, roughly 93% being singletons. The specimen sequenced was naive CD4+ T cells from PBMCs. The receptors derive from a man aged 18 to 29 in good health. Some clones in this sample may be carry-over from other donors' samples. Each CDR3 is given with its conserved first and last residue. D genes are given only for firm matches. For some rows the clone size is stated as once, few or many, or as a class when expanded; others skip it.

d_call j_call clone_size v_call cdr3_aa cdr3_nt
NA TRBJ2-3 NA TRBV27 CASSPVQRTDTQYF TGTGCCAGCAGTCCGGTACAACGCACAGATACGCAGTATTTT
NA TRBJ2-1 NA TRBV5-6 CASSLEQRSSYNEQFF TGTGCCAGCAGCTTGGAACAGCGAAGCTCCTACAATGAGCAGTTCTTC
TRBD1 TRBJ1-5 NA TRBV18 CASSGPGTGPNQPQHF TGTGCCAGCTCAGGTCCCGGGACAGGGCCTAATCAGCCCCAGCATTTT
TRBD1 TRBJ2-3 once TRBV7-9 CASSLGGTAWTDTQYF TGTGCCAGCAGCTTAGGTGGGACAGCGTGGACAGATACGCAGTATTTT
NA TRBJ2-7 NA TRBV28 CASSFHLGEPQLYEQYF TGTGCCAGCAGTTTTCACTTGGGGGAACCCCAACTCTACGAGCAGTACTTC
NA TRBJ2-5 NA TRBV5-4 CASSDVGLQETQYF TGTGCCAGCAGCGACGTGGGACTCCAAGAGACCCAGTACTTC
NA TRBJ2-1 NA TRBV5-1 CASSLAGVNEQFF TGCGCCAGCAGCTTGGCGGGAGTCAATGAGCAGTTCTTC
TRBD1 TRBJ2-5 NA TRBV6-5 CASSYRGPGETQYF TGTGCCAGCAGTTACAGGGGGCCAGGAGAGACCCAGTACTTC
NA TRBJ2-5 NA TRBV27 CASSTSRGGQETQYF TGTGCCAGCAGTACCAGTCGAGGGGGCCAAGAGACCCAGTACTTC
NA TRBJ2-2 once TRBV5-6 CASSRLPGPNTGELFF TGTGCCAGCAGCCGCTTACCGGGCCCCAACACCGGGGAGCTGTTTTTT